This TCR beta chain was observed in a study of blood T cell repertoires in COVID-19. In the authors' methods: Estimated nucleated cell counts came from reference gene primer amplification. Profiled with immunoSEQ multiplex PCR; TCRdb holds only in-frame clones, not every one. V and J calls and clone size are given by that table; D and trimming were obtained from the DNA. The sample contains about 200,000 clones, 82% of which appear only once. This CDR3 spans 13 amino acids. Germline CDR1 is KGHSH and CDR2 is LQKENI. Trimming shortened V by 4 bases and J by 5 bases, and 8 bases separated the two germline ends.

The clonotype was recovered from a woman of 80 years or more with COVID-19, enrolled during active disease. Sequenced sample: peripheral blood. The genes are TRBV18 and TRBJ1-4, with D uncertain. Here the CDR3 reads CASSRDLNEKLFF. The DNA of the CDR3 is TGTGCCAGCTCACGAGATTTGAATGAAAAACTGTTTTTT.